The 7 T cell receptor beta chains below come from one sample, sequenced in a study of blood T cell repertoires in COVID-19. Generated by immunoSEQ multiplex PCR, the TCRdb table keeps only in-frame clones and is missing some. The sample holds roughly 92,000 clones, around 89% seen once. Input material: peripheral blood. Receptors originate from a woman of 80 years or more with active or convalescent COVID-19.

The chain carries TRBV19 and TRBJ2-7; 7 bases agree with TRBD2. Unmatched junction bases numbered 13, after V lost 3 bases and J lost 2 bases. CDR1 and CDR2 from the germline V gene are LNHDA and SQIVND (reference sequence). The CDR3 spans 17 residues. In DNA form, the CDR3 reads TGTGCCAGTAGTATTTTAGGTGCGGCGGGAGTGGCCTACGAGCAGTACTTC. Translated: CASSILGAAGVAYEQYF.

In DNA, the CDR3 is TGTGCCAGCAGTTTAGGGCCGAACTATGGCTACACCTTC. This sequence encodes CASSLGPNYGYTF. The genes are TRBV28 and TRBJ1-2; D ambiguous. The CDR3 covers 13 residues. Germline loops: CDR1 MDHEN, CDR2 SYDVKM. Trimming took 2 bases from V and 2 from J, leaving 6 bases between them.

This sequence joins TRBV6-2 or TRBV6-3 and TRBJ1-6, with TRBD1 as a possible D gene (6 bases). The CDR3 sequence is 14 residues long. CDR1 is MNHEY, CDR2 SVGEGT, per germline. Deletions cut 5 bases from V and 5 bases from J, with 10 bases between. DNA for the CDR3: TGTGCCAGCAGTACCCGACAGGATAATTCACCCCTCCACTTT. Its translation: CASSTRQDNSPLHF.

The CDR3 nucleotides are TGCAGCGTTGATCCGGACAGAAACACTGAAGCTTTCTTT. Its protein is CSVDPDRNTEAFF. This chain connects TRBV29-1 to TRBJ1-1, with D possibly being TRBD1 (6 bases). CDR3 length equals 13 residues. V dropped 3 bases and J dropped 2 bases, with 10 bases sitting between them. Per the germline V gene, CDR1 is SQVTM and CDR2 is ANQGSEA.

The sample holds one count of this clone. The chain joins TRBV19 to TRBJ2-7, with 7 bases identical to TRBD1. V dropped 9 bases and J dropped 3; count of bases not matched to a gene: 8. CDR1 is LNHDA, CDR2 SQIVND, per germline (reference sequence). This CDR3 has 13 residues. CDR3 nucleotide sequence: TGTGCCAGCCGTCCGGGACAGAGCTACGAGCAGTACTTC. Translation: CASRPGQSYEQYF.

CDR3 loop: CASSYSLAAPDTQYF. DNA for the CDR3: TGTGCCAGCAGTTACTCCCTAGCGGCACCAGATACGCAGTATTTT. This chain uses TRBV6-2 or TRBV6-3 with TRBJ2-3, with 7 nucleotides matching TRBD2. V shed 0 bases and J 4 bases; nucleotides not matched to a gene: 4. CDR3 length: 15 residues. Germline V gene sequence: CDR1 MNHEY, CDR2 SVGEGT.

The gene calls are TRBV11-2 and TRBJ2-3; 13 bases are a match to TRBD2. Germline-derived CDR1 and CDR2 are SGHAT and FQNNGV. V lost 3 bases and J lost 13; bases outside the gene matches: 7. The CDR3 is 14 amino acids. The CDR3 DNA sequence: TGTGCCAGCAGCTTTCGACTAGCGGGAGGTGCAGAGTATTTT. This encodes CASSFRLAGGAEYF.